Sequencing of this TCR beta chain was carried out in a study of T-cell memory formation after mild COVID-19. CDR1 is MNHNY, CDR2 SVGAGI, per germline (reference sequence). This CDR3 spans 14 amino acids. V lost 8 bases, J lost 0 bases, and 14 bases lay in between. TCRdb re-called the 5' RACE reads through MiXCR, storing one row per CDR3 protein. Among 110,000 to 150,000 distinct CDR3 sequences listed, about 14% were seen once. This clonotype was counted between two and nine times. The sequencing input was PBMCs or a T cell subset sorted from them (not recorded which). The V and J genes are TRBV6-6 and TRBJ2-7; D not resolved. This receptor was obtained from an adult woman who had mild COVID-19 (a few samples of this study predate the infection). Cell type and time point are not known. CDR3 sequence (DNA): TGTGCCAGCGGGTATCACCTCAGCTCCTACGAGCAGTACTTC. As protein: CASGYHLSSYEQYF.